A single sample is the source of the 21 T cell receptor beta chains below, sequenced in a study of cytomegalovirus exposure and HLA in healthy donors. PCR used 60 Vbeta primers and 13 Jbeta primers. Clones were sequenced by immunoSEQ multiplex PCR, and TCRdb holds only the in-frame ones, with some missing. The profile shows about 100,000 clones, around 79% of them singletons. Sample: PBMCs. Receptors were obtained from a woman in her thirties or forties in good health and CMV-seronegative.

J is TRBJ1-1 and V is TRBV7-9; possibly TRBD1 for D (6 bases). Germline lookup yields CDR1 SEHNR and CDR2 FQNEAQ (reference sequence). Trimming pared 5 bases from V and 4 bases from J, leaving 14 bases between. The CDR3 totals 14 residues. This CDR3 is CASSPVAGATEAFF. For the CDR3, the DNA is TGTGCCAGCAGCCCAGTGGCAGGGGCCACTGAAGCTTTCTTT.

Note on this clone: Germline and junction disagree at one end, which may indicate a read error. This chain links TRBV20-1 with TRBJ2-1, with D maybe TRBD2 (6 bases). Germline V CDR1 and CDR2: DFQATT, SNEGSKA (reference sequence). CDR3 length: 11 residues. This chain's CDR3 is CGGESYNEQFF. The DNA of the CDR3 is TGTGGCGGGGAATCCTACAATGAGCAGTTCTTC.

This chain connects TRBV1 to TRBJ2-1; the table's D call, TRBD2, was not checked against the DNA. TRBV1 is a pseudogene locus. The CDR3 is 17 amino acids. CDR3 loop: CTSSQDLSGGSYNEQFF. The CDR3 DNA follows: TGCACCAGCAGCCAAGATCTTAGCGGGGGGTCCTACAATGAGCAGTTCTTC.

In its sample, this clone was seen once. The rearrangement links TRBV4-1 to TRBJ1-5, with D possibly matching TRBD1 (6 bases). V lost 0 bases, J lost 0 bases, and 12 bases lay in between. The germline CDR1 and CDR2 sequences are MGHRA and YSYEKL. The CDR3 extends over 17 amino acids. CDR3 protein: CASSQEGTSLSNQPQHF. CDR3 DNA sequence: TGCGCCAGCAGCCAAGAGGGGACATCCCTTAGCAATCAGCCCCAGCATTTT.

This clone was counted between two and nine times. The junction shows a germline mismatch at one end, possibly a read error. The chain couples TRBV7-7 to TRBJ2-5; no definite D call. CDR1 is SSHAT, CDR2 FNYEAQ, per germline (reference sequence). The CDR3 sequence is 13 residues long. CDR3 nucleotide sequence: TGTGCTAGCAGCTTGAGTACGCAAGAGACCCAGTACTTC. This sequence encodes CASSLSTQETQYF.

The chain has TRBV6-1 and TRBJ2-7, with TRBD2 as a possible D gene (5 bases). The length of the CDR3 is 14 residues. V dropped 9 bases and J dropped 2 bases, with 17 bases sitting between them. The germline V gene encodes CDR1 MNHNS and CDR2 SASEGT. This chain's CDR3 is CARKRATHAYEQYF. The CDR3 DNA follows: TGTGCCAGGAAGAGGGCGACTCATGCCTACGAGCAGTACTTC.

The V call is TRBV19, the J call TRBJ2-5, with TRBD2 matching 9 bases. The DNA end favors TRBJ2-7, so the J call may be wrong. This CDR3 is built from 15 residues. The germline V gene encodes CDR1 LNHDA and CDR2 SQIVND (reference sequence). The CDR3 spells CASSIRPAGGSEQYF. For the CDR3, the DNA is TGTGCCAGTAGTATACGGCCAGCGGGAGGCTCCGAGCAGTACTTC.

This clone was recorded a few times. In DNA, the CDR3 is TGTGCCAGCAGCCTCGGGACATACATGAACACTGAAGCTTTCTTT. This translates into CASSLGTYMNTEAFF. The gene calls are TRBV7-9 and TRBJ1-1, with D maybe TRBD1 (6 bases). Germline lookup yields CDR1 SEHNR and CDR2 FQNEAQ (reference sequence). The CDR3 consists of 15 residues. V shed 5 bases and J shed 0 bases, with 13 bases lying between them.

J is TRBJ2-1 and V is TRBV10-1; 11 bases line up with TRBD2. V was pared by 3 bases and J by 10 bases, with 11 bases of the junction left unmatched. Germline assignment: CDR1 WNHNN and CDR2 SYGVQD (reference sequence). CDR3 size: 16 residues. The CDR3 spells CASSDSGTSGRREQFF. For the CDR3, the DNA is TGCGCCAGCAGTGATTCCGGGACTAGCGGCCGCAGGGAGCAGTTCTTC.

The table lists this clone with a count of one. This chain joins TRBV2 and TRBJ1-2; 12 bases fit TRBD1. The CDR3 loop spans 15 amino acids. The germline V gene has CDR1 SNHLY and CDR2 FYNNEI. J gave up 7 bases and V 6 bases, and 9 bases lay outside the gene matches. In DNA, the CDR3 is TGTGCCAGCAGATTGACGGGACAGGGGGCTATTGGCTACACCTTC. Translation gives CASRLTGQGAIGYTF.

This clone occurred a few times. The genes are TRBV29-1 and TRBJ2-3, with 8 bases identical to TRBD1. CDR1 is SQVTM, CDR2 ANQGSEA, per germline. This CDR3 has 11 amino acids. V was clipped by 7 bases and J by 7 bases; unmatched bases: 4. DNA of the CDR3: TGCAGCGGCGGACAGGGAAATACGCAGTATTTT. Amino acid sequence: CSGGQGNTQYF.

The rearrangement links TRBV19 to TRBJ2-1; tentatively, D is TRBD1 (6 bases). Germline V lookup: CDR1 LNHDA, CDR2 SQIVND (reference sequence). Trimming stripped 4 bases from V and 0 bases from J, with 13 bases between. The CDR3 has 16 amino acids. CDR3 nucleotides: TGTGCCAGTAGTACCGGACAGACATACTCCTACAATGAGCAGTTCTTC. Residues: CASSTGQTYSYNEQFF.

This clone was found once. The chain recombines TRBV9 with TRBJ1-1, with D tentatively TRBD1 (5 bases). Per germline, CDR1 SGDLS and CDR2 YYNGEE. The CDR3 has 13 amino acids. V shed 0 bases and J shed 6 bases, with 9 bases lying between them. In DNA, the CDR3 is TGTGCCAGCAGCGTAGGTGGGGGGGCTGAAGCTTTCTTT. Translation gives CASSVGGGAEAFF.

J is TRBJ1-2 and V is TRBV29-1; D not resolved. V was cut by 5 bases and J by 8 bases, with 15 bases left in between. Germline CDR1 and CDR2: SQVTM and ANQGSEA. The CDR3 has 12 amino acids. The DNA for the CDR3 is TGCAGCGTTACGGGAGGATTGAGAGGCTACACCTTC. Protein product: CSVTGGLRGYTF.

The V gene is TRBV6-1, the J gene TRBJ1-3; unclear D gene. The CDR3 covers 13 residues. V lost 8 bases, J lost 1 base, and 9 bases lay in between. CDR1 is MNHNS and CDR2 is SASEGT in the germline V gene. The DNA for the CDR3 is TGTGCCAGCGGTTCGGGTTCTGGAAACACCATATATTTT. Translating it yields CASGSGSGNTIYF.

The chain is built from TRBV11-2 and TRBJ2-1, with 7 bases identical to TRBD2. The CDR3 runs to 16 residues. J gave up 5 bases and V 1 base, and 8 bases lay outside the gene matches. CDR1 is SGHAT, CDR2 FQNNGV, per germline. The CDR3 sequence is CASSLGRGTGDNEQFF. Here the CDR3 DNA reads TGTGCCAGCAGCTTAGGGCGGGGGACTGGGGACAATGAGCAGTTCTTC.

The V and J genes are TRBV10-2 and TRBJ1-1; the D gene is possibly TRBD1 (5 bases). V lost 5 bases, J lost 0 bases, and 10 bases lay in between. Germline CDR1 reads WSHSY; CDR2 reads SAAADI. The CDR3 length is 14 residues. As DNA, the CDR3 is TGCGCCAGCAGTACGGGACTCCTGAACACTGAAGCTTTCTTT. It encodes CASSTGLLNTEAFF.

For the CDR3, the DNA is TGCGCCAGCACCGACCCGCGGGGTTCCAGTGAGCAGTTCTTC. This codes for CASTDPRGSSEQFF. The chain uses TRBV5-1 and TRBJ2-1; D perhaps matches TRBD2 (6 bases). The germline V gene has CDR1 SGHRS and CDR2 YFSETQ. Deletions cut 6 bases from V and 9 bases from J, with 19 bases between. This CDR3 contains 14 residues. Using reference TRBV5-1 and TRBJ2-1 for the parts outside the CDR3, the full variable domain is KAGVTQTPRYLIKTRGQQVTLSCSPISGHRSVSWYQQTPGQGLQFLFEYFSETQRNKGNFPGRFSGRQFSNSRSEMNVSTLELGDSALYLCASTDPRGSSEQFFGPGTRLTVL.

V is TRBV2 and J is TRBJ2-3; 12 positions agree with TRBD2. With V trimmed by 5 bases and J by 10 bases, 10 bases remained unmatched. The CDR3 totals 15 residues. The germline V gene encodes CDR1 SNHLY and CDR2 FYNNEI. CDR3 in amino acids: CASSYASGRGGSQYF. The DNA for the CDR3 is TGTGCCAGCAGTTACGCTAGCGGGAGGGGGGGGTCGCAGTATTTT. Filled out from reference TRBV2 and TRBJ2-3, the complete variable domain reads EPEVTQTPSHQVTQMGQEVILRCVPISNHLYFYWYRQILGQKVEFLVSFYNNEISEKSEIFDDQFSVERPDGSNFTLKIRSTKLEDSAMYFCASSYASGRGGSQYFGPGTRLTVL.

The chain couples TRBV29-1 to TRBJ2-5, with D tentatively TRBD2 (6 bases). From germline, CDR1 is SQVTM and CDR2 ANQGSEA. The CDR3 covers 14 residues. The V and J ends lost 7 bases and 0 bases respectively, with 15 bases between them. This CDR3 is CSAWVAGHQETQYF. In nucleotides, the CDR3 is TGCAGCGCCTGGGTGGCGGGGCACCAAGAGACCCAGTACTTC.

This chain joins TRBV2 and TRBJ2-3; TRBD2 matches at 9 bases. CDR1 and CDR2 (germline): SNHLY, FYNNEI. V shed 7 bases, J shed 5 bases, and the junction held 7 bases outside the gene matches. The CDR3 loop spans 14 amino acids. The CDR3 protein is CASNAGGEGDTQYF. The DNA of the CDR3 is TGTGCCAGCAATGCGGGGGGGGAGGGAGATACGCAGTATTTT.